A single sample is the source of the 25 T cell receptor beta chains below, sequenced in a study of T cells after yellow fever vaccination. TCRdb re-derived calls from the 5' RACE reads in MiXCR, one entry per CDR3 protein. The table includes a few hundred thousand distinct CDR3 sequences, around 20% detected once. Specimen: PBMCs, collected before the yellow fever booster vaccination. The receptor source for this set is a man aged 18 to 29 who received the YFV17D yellow fever vaccine.

The chain links TRBV5-1 to TRBJ2-5; D ambiguous. Germline CDR1 SGHRS, CDR2 YFSETQ. V was shortened by 0 bases and J by 1 base, with 7 bases between the two germline ends. This CDR3 region has 14 residues. CDR3 coding DNA: TGCGCCAGCAGCTTGGGGGCAGTCCAAGAGACCCAGTACTTC. Its translation: CASSLGAVQETQYF.

J is TRBJ2-7 and V is TRBV6-5, with 9 bases identical to TRBD1. The trim removed 4 bases at V and 6 bases at J, leaving 10 bases unmatched. This CDR3 comprises 15 residues. CDR1 is MNHEY, CDR2 SVGAGI, per germline. CDR3 bases: TGTGCCAGCAGTTCCTCCGGGACAGGGTTTGCCGAGCAGTACTTC. Encoded protein: CASSSSGTGFAEQYF.

The V and J genes are TRBV19 and TRBJ2-7, with D possibly TRBD2 on 5 matching bases. Trimming removed 1 base at V and 2 bases at J, with 9 bases between. The CDR3 has 14 residues. Per the germline V gene, CDR1 is LNHDA and CDR2 is SQIVND (reference sequence). The CDR3 loop reads CASSIAPGTYEQYF. CDR3 sequence (DNA): TGTGCCAGTAGTATAGCGCCGGGAACCTACGAGCAGTACTTC.

This clonotype was picked up a small number of times. The chain employs TRBV7-3 and TRBJ2-1; D is unresolved. V was trimmed by 1 base and J by 0 bases, leaving 7 bases between them. Germline V gene data show CDR1 as SGHTA and CDR2 as FQGTGA. The CDR3 is made up of 15 amino acids. The CDR3 nucleotides read TGTGCCAGCAGCTTAATGCTAGACTCCTACAATGAGCAGTTCTTC. Protein sequence: CASSLMLDSYNEQFF.

This chain links TRBV7-9 with TRBJ2-2, with D possibly called TRBD1 or TRBD2 (5 bases each). This CDR3 is 15 amino acids long. Germline CDR1 SEHNR, CDR2 FQNEAQ (reference sequence). Trimming cost V 6 bases and J 3 bases, with 14 bases left between them. The CDR3: CASRPRGPDTGELFF. CDR3 nucleotides: TGTGCCAGCAGGCCTCGGGGCCCGGACACCGGGGAGCTGTTTTTT.

This clonotype was picked up a small number of times. This chain uses TRBV6-5 with TRBJ2-3; 11 positions agree with TRBD2. Per the germline V gene, CDR1 is MNHEY and CDR2 is SVGAGI. CDR3 size: 16 residues. J was trimmed by 5 bases and V by 5 bases; bases with no gene match: 9. The CDR3 reads CASSTHSGGAIDTQYF. The CDR3 coding sequence is TGTGCCAGCAGTACACATAGCGGGGGGGCAATAGATACGCAGTATTTT.

This clonotype was counted between two and nine times. This chain joins TRBV6-1 and TRBJ1-4; TRBD1 is a possible D gene (5 bases). CDR3 size: 14 residues. CDR1 MNHNS and CDR2 SASEGT come from the germline V gene. The V and J ends lost 7 bases and 5 bases respectively, with 14 bases between them. CDR3 protein: CASIRGASNEKLFF. DNA of the CDR3: TGTGCCAGCATCCGCGGGGCCTCAAATGAAAAACTGTTTTTT.

Many counts were recorded for this clonotype. V usage is TRBV20-1 and J usage is TRBJ2-7, with D perhaps matching TRBD1 (6 bases). The V gene lost 3 bases and the J gene lost 4 bases, with 19 bases spanning the gap. The CDR3 runs 15 residues. Germline V gene data show CDR1 as DFQATT and CDR2 as SNEGSKA (reference sequence). The CDR3 sequence is CSARPFTGTEYEQYF. In DNA form, the CDR3 reads TGCAGTGCTAGGCCATTCACAGGGACGGAATACGAGCAGTACTTC.

This chain links TRBV6-2 or TRBV6-3 with TRBJ2-7; D is possibly TRBD2 (6 bases). Germline CDR1 reads MNHEY; CDR2 reads SVGEGT. This CDR3 is built from 16 residues. Trimming cost V 0 bases and J 2 bases, with 14 bases left between them. The CDR3 DNA sequence: TGTGCCAGCAGTTACTCGTCCGGGGGTCCTACCTACGAGCAGTACTTC. Translation gives CASSYSSGGPTYEQYF.

This clonotype was counted between two and nine times. This chain connects TRBV5-1 to TRBJ2-3; D uncertain. The CDR3 is 15 residues long. Germline V lookup: CDR1 SGHRS, CDR2 YFSETQ. Trimming took off 4 bases at V and 0 bases at J, with 12 bases between the two ends. CDR3 protein: CASSLRRASTDTQYF. In nucleotides, the CDR3 is TGCGCCAGCAGCCTCCGTCGAGCCAGCACAGATACGCAGTATTTT.

This clonotype was counted only a few times. The chain joins TRBV7-8 to TRBJ1-4; perhaps TRBD1 as D (5 bases). Germline CDR1 is SGHVS and CDR2 is FQNEAQ. The CDR3 loop spans 15 amino acids. Trimming removed 2 bases from V and 7 bases from J, with 14 bases in between. The CDR3 reads CASSLPGTLGEKLFF. The CDR3 DNA is TGTGCCAGCAGCTTACCCGGGACCTTGGGTGAAAAACTGTTTTTT. The variable domain in full, completed from reference TRBV7-8 and TRBJ1-4, reads GAGVSQSPRYKVAKRGQDVALRCDPISGHVSLFWYQQALGQGPEFLTYFQNEAQLDKSGLPSDRFFAERPEGSVSTLKIQRTQQEDSAVYLCASSLPGTLGEKLFFGSGTQLSVL.

The sample holds a few counts of this clonotype. This chain uses TRBV28 with TRBJ2-1; D remains ambiguous. The CDR3 is 15 amino acids. Germline CDR1 MDHEN, CDR2 SYDVKM. Trimming removed 10 bases from V and 4 bases from J, with 20 bases in between. The CDR3 sequence is CATSNRAFPYNEQFF. CDR3 DNA sequence: TGTGCCACTTCGAATAGGGCCTTCCCGTACAATGAGCAGTTCTTC.

The genes are TRBV7-9 and TRBJ2-7; 7 positions match TRBD2. This CDR3 is 13 amino acids long. Germline V gene sequence: CDR1 SEHNR, CDR2 FQNEAQ (reference sequence). V was clipped by 5 bases and J by 6 bases; unmatched bases: 7. Here the CDR3 reads CASSPAGRGEQYV. The CDR3 bases are TGTGCCAGCAGCCCAGCGGGGAGGGGCGAGCAGTACGTC.

The sample holds a few counts of this clonotype. The CDR3: CASSKGGDTQYF. The CDR3 DNA reads TGTGCCAGCAGCAAAGGAGGGGATACGCAGTATTTT. This sequence joins TRBV7-9 and TRBJ2-3, with D possibly TRBD2 on 6 matching bases. CDR1 and CDR2 (germline): SEHNR, FQNEAQ (reference sequence). The CDR3 sequence is 12 residues long. The V and J ends lost 5 bases and 6 bases respectively, with 9 bases between them.

The rearrangement uses TRBV6-5 and TRBJ1-2; 7 nucleotides line up with TRBD1. Germline V lookup: CDR1 MNHEY, CDR2 SVGAGI. This CDR3 is 18 amino acids long. The junction had 20 bases not matched to a gene; V was cut back by 4 bases and J by 6 bases. CDR3 region: CASSFQQFTGAGTDGYTF. As DNA, the CDR3 is TGTGCCAGCAGTTTCCAACAGTTTACAGGGGCGGGTACGGATGGCTACACCTTC.

The V gene is TRBV7-9, the J gene TRBJ1-4; D unclear. The CDR3 is 15 amino acids. V lost 7 bases, J lost 0 bases, and 12 bases lay in between. Germline CDR1 and CDR2: SEHNR and FQNEAQ (reference sequence). The CDR3 is CASTPGVATNEKLFF. CDR3 nucleotide sequence: TGTGCCAGCACCCCTGGGGTTGCAACTAATGAAAAACTGTTTTTT.

The chain uses TRBV7-9 and TRBJ1-2; 11 nucleotides agree with TRBD1. Trimming removed 8 bases from V and 4 bases from J; junction bases left unmatched: 9. CDR3 length: 15 amino acids. Germline CDR1 reads SEHNR; CDR2 reads FQNEAQ (reference sequence). This CDR3 is CASQRTGGVGYGYTF. CDR3 bases: TGTGCCAGCCAGCGGACAGGGGGCGTTGGCTATGGCTACACCTTC. The full variable domain, completed using reference TRBV7-9 and TRBJ1-2, is DTGVSQNPRHKITKRGQNVTFRCDPISEHNRLYWYRQTLGQGPEFLTYFQNEAQLEKSRLLSDRFSAERPKGSFSTLEIQRTEQGDSAMYLCASQRTGGVGYGYTFGSGTRLTVV.

The V call is TRBV3-1, the J call TRBJ1-2, with no clear D. Germline loops: CDR1 LGHDT, CDR2 YNNKEL (reference sequence). V was pared by 1 base and J by 3 bases, with 12 bases between. There are 15 residues in the CDR3. This CDR3 is CASSQAASQDYGYTF. The CDR3 DNA follows: TGTGCCAGCAGCCAAGCGGCCTCCCAGGACTATGGCTACACCTTC.

This chain uses TRBV10-3 with TRBJ2-3, with a tentative D call TRBD2 (6 bases). Germline V gives CDR1 ENHRY, CDR2 SYGVKD. Deletions cut 11 bases from V and 0 bases from J, with 18 bases between. This CDR3 has 15 amino acids. The CDR3 protein is CAVGMAGLSTDTQYF. The CDR3 region has the DNA TGTGCCGTCGGAATGGCGGGGCTGAGCACAGATACGCAGTATTTT.

The chain uses TRBV3-1 and TRBJ1-1; TRBD1 is a possible D gene (6 bases). The CDR3 spans 15 residues. The germline V and J ends were trimmed by 0 bases and 3 bases, with 11 bases remaining between them. Germline V gene sequence: CDR1 LGHDT, CDR2 YNNKEL (reference sequence). This CDR3 reads CASSQDLKGDTEAFF. In DNA, the CDR3 is TGTGCCAGCAGCCAAGATTTAAAGGGGGACACTGAAGCTTTCTTT.

This clonotype showed up just a few times. The chain links TRBV9 to TRBJ2-5; D is perhaps TRBD2 (6 bases). Germline V lookup: CDR1 SGDLS, CDR2 YYNGEE. The V end lost 4 bases, the J end lost 4 bases, and 14 bases lay between the germline ends. The length of the CDR3 is 14 residues. The CDR3 nucleotides read TGTGCCAGCAGCCCCGGATCGCGGGGAGAGACCCAGTACTTC. Amino acid sequence: CASSPGSRGETQYF.

This sequence joins TRBV18 and TRBJ2-7; 9 bases map to TRBD1. The V and J ends lost 3 bases and 6 bases, in that order; junction bases with no gene match: 9. CDR3 size: 15 residues. Germline assignment: CDR1 KGHSH and CDR2 LQKENI. The CDR3 is CASSPSDRGQGEQYF. The CDR3 DNA reads TGTGCCAGCTCACCCTCGGACAGGGGACAGGGCGAGCAGTACTTC.

This chain uses TRBV6-5 with TRBJ2-3, with TRBD2 matching over 8 bases. The germline CDR1 and CDR2 sequences are MNHEY and SVGAGI. The CDR3 covers 15 residues. Losses at the gene ends were 8 bases for V and 4 bases for J; bases not matched to a gene: 11. Written as DNA, the CDR3 is TGTGCCAGCTCTACCGGGGGGGCCGCCCCAGATACGCAGTATTTT. Translated, it gives CASSTGGAAPDTQYF.

This chain uses TRBV10-2 with TRBJ2-2; D is undetermined. This CDR3 has 13 residues. Trimming removed 8 bases at V and 10 bases at J, with 17 bases between. Germline loops: CDR1 WSHSY, CDR2 SAAADI. DNA for the CDR3: TGCGCCAGCCGCGGCCCGGTCGTCCTGGAGCTGTTTTTT. Amino acid sequence: CASRGPVVLELFF.

This clonotype showed up just a few times. This chain links TRBV20-1 with TRBJ2-1; tentatively, D is TRBD2 (6 bases). This CDR3 has 14 amino acids. V was trimmed by 6 bases and J by 4 bases, leaving 16 bases between them. Germline V CDR1 and CDR2: DFQATT, SNEGSKA (reference sequence). The CDR3 is CSATPAGPYNEQFF. The CDR3 nucleotides are TGCAGTGCCACCCCCGCGGGGCCTTACAATGAGCAGTTCTTC.